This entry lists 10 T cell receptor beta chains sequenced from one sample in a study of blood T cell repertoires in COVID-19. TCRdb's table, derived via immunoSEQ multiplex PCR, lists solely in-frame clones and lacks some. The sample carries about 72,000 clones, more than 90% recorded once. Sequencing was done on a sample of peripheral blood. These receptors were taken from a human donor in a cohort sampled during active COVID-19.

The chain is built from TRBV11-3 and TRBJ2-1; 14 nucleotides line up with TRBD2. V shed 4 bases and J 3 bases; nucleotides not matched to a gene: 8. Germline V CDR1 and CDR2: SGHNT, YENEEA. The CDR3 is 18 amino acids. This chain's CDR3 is CASSYFLGLAGVYNEQFF. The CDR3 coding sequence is TGTGCCAGCAGCTACTTTCTGGGACTAGCGGGAGTCTACAATGAGCAGTTCTTC.

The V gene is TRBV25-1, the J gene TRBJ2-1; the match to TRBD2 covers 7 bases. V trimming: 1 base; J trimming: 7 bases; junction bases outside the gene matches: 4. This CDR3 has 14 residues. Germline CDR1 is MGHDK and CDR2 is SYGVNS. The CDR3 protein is CASSEFGLENEQFF. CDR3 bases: TGTGCCAGCAGTGAATTCGGACTAGAGAATGAGCAGTTCTTC.

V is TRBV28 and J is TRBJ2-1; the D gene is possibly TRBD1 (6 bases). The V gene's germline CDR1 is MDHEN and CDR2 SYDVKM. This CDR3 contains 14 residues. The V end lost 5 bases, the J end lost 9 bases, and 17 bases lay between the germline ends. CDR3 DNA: TGTGCCAGCAGTCCCCATCAGGGGCATGGTGAGCAGTTCTTC. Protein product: CASSPHQGHGEQFF.

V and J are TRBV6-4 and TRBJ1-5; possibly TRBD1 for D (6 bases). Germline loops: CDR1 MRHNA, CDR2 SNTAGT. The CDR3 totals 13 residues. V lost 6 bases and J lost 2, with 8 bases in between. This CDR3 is CASRGTRNQPQHF. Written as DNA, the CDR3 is TGTGCCAGCAGGGGGACACGCAATCAGCCCCAGCATTTT.

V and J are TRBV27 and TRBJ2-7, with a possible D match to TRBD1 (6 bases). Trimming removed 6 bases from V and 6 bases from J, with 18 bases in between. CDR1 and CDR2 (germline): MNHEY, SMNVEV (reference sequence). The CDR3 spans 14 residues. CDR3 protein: CASRPRQARGEQYF. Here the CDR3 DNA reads TGTGCCAGCAGGCCACGACAGGCCCGGGGCGAGCAGTACTTC.

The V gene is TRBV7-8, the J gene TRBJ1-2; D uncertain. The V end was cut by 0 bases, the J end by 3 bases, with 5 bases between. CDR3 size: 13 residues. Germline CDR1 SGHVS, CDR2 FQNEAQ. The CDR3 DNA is TGTGCCAGCAGCTTAGCGGTAGACTATGGCTACACCTTC. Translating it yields CASSLAVDYGYTF.

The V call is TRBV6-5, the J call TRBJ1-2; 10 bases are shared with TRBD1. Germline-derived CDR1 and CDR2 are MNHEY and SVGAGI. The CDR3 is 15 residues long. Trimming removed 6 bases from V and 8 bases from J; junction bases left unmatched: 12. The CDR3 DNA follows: TGTGCCAGCAGCCAACCGCGGGACAGGGGACAAGGCTACACCTTC. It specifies CASSQPRDRGQGYTF.

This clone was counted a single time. Here the CDR3 DNA reads TGTGCCAGCAGCTTAGGTCAGGACGAGGGGCCCCAGCATTTT. Translation: CASSLGQDEGPQHF. The gene calls are TRBV7-2 and TRBJ1-5; D not certain. CDR1 is SGHTA, CDR2 FQGNSA, per germline. The CDR3 covers 14 residues. V was cut by 1 base and J by 9 bases, with 13 bases left in between.

The CDR3 loop reads CASSHGTSGRSYNEQFF. The CDR3 coding sequence is TGTGCCAGCAGCCACGGGACTAGCGGCCGCTCCTACAATGAGCAGTTCTTC. The chain links TRBV14 to TRBJ2-1; TRBD2 agrees at 11 bases. Germline assignment: CDR1 SGHDN and CDR2 FVKESK. V shed 3 bases, J shed 0 bases, and the junction held 4 bases outside the gene matches. The CDR3 has 17 residues.

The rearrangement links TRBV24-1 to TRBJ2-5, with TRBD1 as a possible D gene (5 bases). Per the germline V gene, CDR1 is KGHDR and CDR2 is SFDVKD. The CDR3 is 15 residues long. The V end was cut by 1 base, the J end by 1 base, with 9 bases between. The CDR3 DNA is TGTGCCACCAGTGATTTCCTCGACAGCCAAGAGACCCAGTACTTC. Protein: CATSDFLDSQETQYF.